This TCR beta chain was retrieved from a study of Ad26.COV2.S vaccination and SARS-CoV-2 variants. The overall study: The COV1001 Ad26.COV2.S trial arm included the donor. The study's findings and limits: Vaccine and placebo recipients had comparable breadth of non-spike TCRs. Following vaccination, spike-specific CD8+ and CD4+ T cell responses reportedly exhibited substantial breadth.

Of note for this clone: What it binds is unknown.

Trimming left V 7 bases short and J 4 bases short, with 9 bases between. This CDR3 is built from 11 residues. Germline assignment: CDR1 SGHRS and CDR2 YFSETQ. As for treatment: about 20 received Ad26.COV2.S at low or high dose, single or two shots; roughly five received placebo; per-sample allocation not given. Each sample was drawn 63 days after the first injection (of vaccine or placebo). SARS-CoV-2 spike from the Wuhan strain was encoded by the vaccine, an Ad26 vector. Measured with immunoSEQ multiplex PCR; TCRdb has only the in-frame clones, and not every one. The sample contains about 350,000 clones, 80% to 90% of which appear only once.

This receptor was taken from a person aged 18 to 59 who received the Ad26.COV2.S COVID-19 vaccine or a placebo. The chain recombines TRBV5-1 with TRBJ2-7; D gene unclear. Sequencing was performed on peripheral blood, taken in a trial of Ad26.COV2.S vaccine versus placebo. The CDR3 here is CASSREYEQYF. CDR3 in DNA: TGCGCCAGCTCCCGAGAATACGAGCAGTACTTC.